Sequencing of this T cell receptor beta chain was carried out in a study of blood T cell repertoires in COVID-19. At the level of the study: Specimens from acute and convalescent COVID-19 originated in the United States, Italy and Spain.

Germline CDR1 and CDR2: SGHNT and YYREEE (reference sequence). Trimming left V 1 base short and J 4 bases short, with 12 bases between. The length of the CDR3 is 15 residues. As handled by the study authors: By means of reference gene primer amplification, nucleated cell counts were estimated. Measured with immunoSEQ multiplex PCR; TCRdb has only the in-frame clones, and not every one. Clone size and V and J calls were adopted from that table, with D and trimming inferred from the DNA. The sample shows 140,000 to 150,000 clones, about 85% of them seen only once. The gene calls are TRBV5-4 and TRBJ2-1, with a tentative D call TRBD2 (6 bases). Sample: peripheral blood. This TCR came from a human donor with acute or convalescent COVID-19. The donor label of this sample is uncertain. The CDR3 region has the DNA TGTGCCAGCAGCTTGAACGGGGGTCAGTACAATGAGCAGTTCTTC. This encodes CASSLNGGQYNEQFF.